This section outlines one T cell receptor beta chain sequence together with its context. Which antigen it targets is not known. No quality values exist for individual bases; no much larger clone is one base distant. Inclusive of the bounding cysteine and phenylalanine, the CDR3 is 16 residues long. The entry retains the CDR3 DNA only, 48 bases that are in frame from base 1. Here V drops 4 bases and J drops 6 bases, and the junction holds 6 bases not matched to any gene. In the germline V gene, CDR1 corresponds to MNHNS and CDR2 to SASEGT. The receptor library was made with the immunoSEQ multiplex PCR assay. Sourced from immuneACCESS, this table was stored by TCRdb with only in-frame sequences that have V and J called. A share of the clones is absent; for the studies checked, an unresolved V gene accounts for under half, and the remainder has no known explanation. Across this sample there are some 74,000 clones, with about nine tenths seen only once. Of the sample, roughly 0.33% is held by the ten largest clones.

The data stem from a study of technical replicates of blood from a few donors (dated by TCRdb to 2017 to 2019). This receptor chain uses TRBV6-1 and TRBJ2-2; 12 bases in the middle match TRBD2. Specimen: T cells isolated from PBMCs. This sequence originates from a human donor in good health. The DNA reads TGTGCCAGCAGTGGCGTCCTAGCGGGAGGGCCCGGGGAGCTGTTTTTT. This sequence encodes CASSGVLAGGPGELFF.